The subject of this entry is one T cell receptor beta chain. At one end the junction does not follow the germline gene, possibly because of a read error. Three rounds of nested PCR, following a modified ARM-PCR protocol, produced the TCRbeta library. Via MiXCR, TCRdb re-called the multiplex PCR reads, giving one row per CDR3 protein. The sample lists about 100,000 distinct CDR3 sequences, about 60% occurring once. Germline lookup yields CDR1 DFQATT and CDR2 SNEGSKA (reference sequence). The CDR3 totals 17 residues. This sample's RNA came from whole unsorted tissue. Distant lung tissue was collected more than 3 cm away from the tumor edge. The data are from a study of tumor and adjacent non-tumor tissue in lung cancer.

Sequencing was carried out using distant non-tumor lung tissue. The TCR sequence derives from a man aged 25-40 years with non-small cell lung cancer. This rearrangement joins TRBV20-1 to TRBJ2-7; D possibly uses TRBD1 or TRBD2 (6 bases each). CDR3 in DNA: TGTAGTGCTAATGGCGGATCCCCCCAGGGGACTTGGGACGAGCAGTACTTC. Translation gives CSANGGSPQGTWDEQYF.